This T cell receptor beta chain originates from a study of control samples from healthy donors and cancer patients. Repertoires were generated with immunoSEQ multiplex PCR, while TCRdb's copy carries only in-frame clones and drops some. The data show 400,000 to 450,000 clones, over 75% seen once. V was pared by 10 bases and J by 1 base, with 13 bases between. CDR1 is SNHLY and CDR2 is FYNNEI in the germline V gene. This CDR3 is built from 13 residues. The chain carries TRBV2 and TRBJ2-5; D is perhaps TRBD2 (5 bases). This TCR was sampled from a man in his forties with head and neck cancer. Specimen: PBMCs. The DNA for the CDR3 is TGTGCCACCAGCCGGGGTTCCCAAGAGACCCAGTACTTC. Its translation: CATSRGSQETQYF.